The present T cell receptor beta chain was sequenced within a study of T-cell reconstitution after alpha-beta-depleted transplantation in children. The CDR3 extends over 14 amino acids. Germline V lookup: CDR1 DFQATT, CDR2 SNEGSKA (reference sequence). Trimming shortened V by 3 bases and J by 2 bases, and 12 bases separated the two germline ends. This clonotype was detected only a few times. Molecular barcoding with unique molecular identifiers was used for the TCRbeta library. From the PCR reads, TCRdb called clonotypes with MiXCR, one entry per CDR3 protein. The repertoire holds about 350,000 distinct CDR3 sequences, with 15% to 20% as singletons.

The chain is built from TRBV20-1 and TRBJ2-3; D is unclear. The specimen was PBMCs, mostly from graft donor cells, collected 360 days after TCRalphabeta/CD19-depleted stem cell transplant. The sequence was obtained from a male patient aged 2-15 years who had a stem cell transplant for acute lymphoblastic leukemia, so the T cells may come from the graft donor. The CDR3 nucleotides read TGCAGTGCTAGCGAGGATCGGGTCACAGATACGCAGTATTTT. This translates into CSASEDRVTDTQYF.